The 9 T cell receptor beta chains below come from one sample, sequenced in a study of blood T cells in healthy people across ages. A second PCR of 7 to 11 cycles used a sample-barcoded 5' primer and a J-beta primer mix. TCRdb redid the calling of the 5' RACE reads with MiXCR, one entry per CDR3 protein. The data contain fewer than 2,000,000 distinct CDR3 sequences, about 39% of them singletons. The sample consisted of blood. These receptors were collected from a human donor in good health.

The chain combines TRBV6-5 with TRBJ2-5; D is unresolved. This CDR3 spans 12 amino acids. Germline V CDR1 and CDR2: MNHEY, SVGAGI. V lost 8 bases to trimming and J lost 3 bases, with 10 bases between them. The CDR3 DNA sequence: TGTGCCAGCCACGGATCCGAAGAGACCCAGTACTTC. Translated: CASHGSEETQYF.

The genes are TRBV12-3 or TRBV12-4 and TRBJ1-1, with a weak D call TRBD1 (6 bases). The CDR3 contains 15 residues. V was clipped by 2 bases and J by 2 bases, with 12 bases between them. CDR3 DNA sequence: TGTGCCAGCAGTTTATGGGGGCAGCTTAACACTGAAGCTTTCTTT. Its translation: CASSLWGQLNTEAFF.

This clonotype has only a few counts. The CDR3 loop reads CASSYDRNYEQYF. In nucleotides, the CDR3 is TGTGCCAGCAGTTATGACAGGAACTACGAGCAGTACTTC. The chain links TRBV6-6 to TRBJ2-7, with D possibly matching TRBD1 (6 bases). Per the germline V gene, CDR1 is MNHNY and CDR2 is SVGAGI (reference sequence). CDR3 length: 13 residues. The V end was cut by 3 bases, the J end by 3 bases, with 9 bases between.

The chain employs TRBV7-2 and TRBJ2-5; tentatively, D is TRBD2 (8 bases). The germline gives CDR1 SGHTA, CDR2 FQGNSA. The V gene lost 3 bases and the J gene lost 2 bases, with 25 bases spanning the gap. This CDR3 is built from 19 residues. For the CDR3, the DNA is TGTGCCAGCAGCTTTTCAGGGGGTCCTTTCGGGGGGGAACAAGAGACCCAGTACTTC. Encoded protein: CASSFSGGPFGGEQETQYF.

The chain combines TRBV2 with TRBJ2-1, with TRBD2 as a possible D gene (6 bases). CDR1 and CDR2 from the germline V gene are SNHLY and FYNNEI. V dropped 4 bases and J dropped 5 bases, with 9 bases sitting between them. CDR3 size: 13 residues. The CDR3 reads CASSVDYNNEQFF. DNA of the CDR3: TGTGCCAGCAGTGTGGACTACAACAATGAGCAGTTCTTC.

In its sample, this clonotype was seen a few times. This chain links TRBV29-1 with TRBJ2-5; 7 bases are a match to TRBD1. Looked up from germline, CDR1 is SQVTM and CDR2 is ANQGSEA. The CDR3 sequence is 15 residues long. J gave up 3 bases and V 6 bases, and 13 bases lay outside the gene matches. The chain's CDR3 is CSVARGNFVEETQYF. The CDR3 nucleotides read TGCAGCGTAGCCAGGGGGAATTTCGTCGAAGAGACCCAGTACTTC.

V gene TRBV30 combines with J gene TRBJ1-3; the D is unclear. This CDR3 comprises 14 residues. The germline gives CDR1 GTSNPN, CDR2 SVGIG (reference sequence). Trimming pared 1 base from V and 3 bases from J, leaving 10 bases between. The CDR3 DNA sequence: TGTGCCTGGAGTGCCGCGCTCTTTGGAAACACCATATATTTT. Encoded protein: CAWSAALFGNTIYF.

CDR3: CASSVGGHETSEARTQYF. CDR3 DNA sequence: TGTGCCAGCAGCGTAGGGGGACACGAGACTAGCGAGGCACGGACGCAGTATTTT. The rearrangement joins TRBV9 to TRBJ2-3; the match to TRBD2 covers 8 bases. Germline values: CDR1 SGDLS, CDR2 YYNGEE. V gave up 0 bases and J gave up 9 bases; unmatched junction bases: 18. The length of the CDR3 is 18 residues.

Here the CDR3 DNA reads TGTGCCACTCACGGGACAGGGGGTTCCTACGAGCAGTACTTC. Residues: CATHGTGGSYEQYF. V gene TRBV6-5 combines with J gene TRBJ2-7, with 11 positions matching TRBD1. The CDR3 extends over 14 amino acids. V lost 10 bases and J lost 1; bases outside the gene matches: 6. Per the germline V gene, CDR1 is MNHEY and CDR2 is SVGAGI.